This T cell receptor (beta chain) stems from a study of Ad26.COV2.S vaccination and SARS-CoV-2 variants. As for the study in general: Into the muscle, Ad26.COV2.S was dosed once or twice, 56 days apart.

Study findings and constraints: It is possible that the TCR breadth and depth analyses underestimated the total T cell responses.

Libraries were prepared by immunoSEQ multiplex PCR; TCRdb keeps only in-frame clonotypes and omits some of them. The table shows around 340,000 clones, with approximately 90% occurring only once. Treatment indicated: about 20 received Ad26.COV2.S at low or high dose, single or two shots; roughly five received placebo; per-sample allocation not given. Day 63 after the first injection of vaccine or placebo was the sampling time. To note about this clone: Antigen unknown.

This material consisted of peripheral blood, taken in a trial of Ad26.COV2.S vaccine versus placebo. The clonotype comes from a person between 18 and 65 years old who received the Ad26.COV2.S COVID-19 vaccine or a placebo.

CDR3 nucleotides: TGTGCCTGGGCCCAACAGGGTCTAGTCACTGAAGCTTTCTTT. It specifies CAWAQQGLVTEAFF. V is TRBV30 and J is TRBJ1-1, with a weak D call TRBD1 (6 bases). The CDR3 extends over 14 amino acids. Germline CDR1 reads GTSNPN; CDR2 reads SVGIG (reference sequence). The germline V and J ends were trimmed by 5 bases and 4 bases, with 17 bases remaining between them.